The subject of this entry is one T cell receptor (beta chain). The antigen remains undetermined. This record belongs to a study of T cells in Graves' hyperthyroidism and ophthalmopathy. About the study: The blood sample was taken at first diagnosis, before treatment began. General observations from the study: Peripheral blood also featured most of the thyroid clonotypes expanded above 0.001.

Blood was sampled at initial diagnosis of hyperthyroidism, prior to onset of any ophthalmopathy symptoms. Germline V gene lookup returns CDR1 SEHNR and CDR2 FQNEAQ (reference sequence). Germline trimming cut 5 bases from V and 4 bases from J; bases unmatched to any gene: 3. The CDR3 totals 14 residues. What was amplified from RNA transcripts were TCR beta CDR3 regions. The HTBI primer set was used in a first-round RT-PCR of the TCR CDR3. MiXCR, applied by TCRdb to the multiplex PCR reads, yields one record per CDR3 protein. Of 650,000 to 850,000 distinct CDR3 sequences listed, around 20% are singletons.

J is TRBJ2-7 and V is TRBV7-9, with 12 bases fitting TRBD2. This receptor was obtained from a woman aged 50 to 65 with Graves' hyperthyroidism that later progressed to Graves' ophthalmopathy. Sequenced material: blood. The CDR3 coding sequence is TGTGCCAGCAGCATCACTAGCGGGGGGTACGAGCAGTACTTC. Protein sequence: CASSITSGGYEQYF.